This passage covers 3 T cell receptor beta chains from one sample sequenced in a study of response to subunit inactivated influenza vaccine. TCRdb recomputed calls from the RT-PCR reads with MiXCR, one row per CDR3 protein. The repertoire holds about 650,000 distinct CDR3 sequences, with 14% as singletons. Sequenced here: PBMCs from blood, sampled approximately 15 days before vaccination. Source of these receptors: a man aged 45-65 years who received an inactivated influenza vaccine.

A few counts support this clonotype. This sequence joins TRBV10-3 and TRBJ1-1, with TRBD1 matching over 9 bases. The ends lost 6 bases at V and 3 bases at J; junction bases unmatched: 5. The length of the CDR3 is 14 residues. Germline values: CDR1 ENHRY, CDR2 SYGVKD. The CDR3 bases are TGTGCCATCAGCAAACAGGGGGCGGACACTGAAGCTTTCTTT. This codes for CAISKQGADTEAFF.

This clonotype was found a few times. The CDR3 sequence: CASRSSGATNEKLFF. The CDR3, as DNA: TGTGCCAGCAGGTCGTCCGGAGCAACTAATGAAAAACTGTTTTTT. The chain couples TRBV7-9 to TRBJ1-4; D is unresolved. The CDR3 has 15 residues. Germline CDR1 is SEHNR and CDR2 is FQNEAQ (reference sequence). The V end lost 6 bases, the J end lost 0 bases, and 11 bases lay between the germline ends.

The gene calls are TRBV6-1 and TRBJ2-1, with TRBD2 matching 10 bases. The CDR3 consists of 21 residues. Unmatched junction bases numbered 25, after V lost 3 bases and J lost 8 bases. Germline V lookup: CDR1 MNHNS, CDR2 SASEGT. This chain's CDR3 is CASSDPQPGLAQVSFAHEQFF. DNA for the CDR3: TGTGCCAGCAGTGACCCCCAACCGGGACTAGCGCAGGTCTCGTTTGCGCATGAGCAGTTCTTC.